These 16 T cell receptor beta chains were all obtained from the same sample, sequenced in a study of OX40 agonist ivuxolimab in advanced cancers. Using immunoSEQ multiplex PCR, the repertoire was profiled, and TCRdb retains in-frame clones only, with some absent. The data hold 60,000 to 70,000 clones, with roughly 87% observed a single time. The sequencing here drew on CD4+ or CD8+ T cells sorted from blood, taken in a trial of the OX40 agonist ivuxolimab. The receptors come from an adult with an advanced solid tumor such as melanoma, head and neck, liver or kidney cancer.

This clone appeared once. V is TRBV25-1 and J is TRBJ2-7; no reliable D call. CDR1 is MGHDK and CDR2 is SYGVNS in the germline V gene. The CDR3 has 13 residues. Trimming left V 1 base short and J 4 bases short, with 8 bases between. CDR3 bases: TGTGCCAGCAGTGAATTGGAACAATACGAGCAGTACTTC. Amino acid sequence: CASSELEQYEQYF.

The rearrangement links TRBV7-2 to TRBJ1-5; D is perhaps TRBD1 (5 bases). Trimming stripped 1 base from V and 6 bases from J, with 7 bases between. Germline-derived CDR1 and CDR2 are SGHTA and FQGNSA. The CDR3 length is 13 residues. CDR3: CASSLEGTQPQHF. The CDR3 DNA follows: TGTGCCAGCAGCTTAGAGGGGACTCAGCCCCAGCATTTT.

This rearrangement joins TRBV7-3 to TRBJ2-6, with D perhaps matching TRBD2 (5 bases). The CDR3 extends over 17 amino acids. Trimming stripped 5 bases from V and 0 bases from J, with 14 bases between. Germline V gene data show CDR1 as SGHTA and CDR2 as FQGTGA. Here the CDR3 reads CASSPPSGVSGANVLTF. CDR3 DNA sequence: TGTGCCAGCAGCCCCCCCTCCGGGGTCTCTGGGGCCAACGTCCTGACTTTC.

The chain is built from TRBV28 and TRBJ1-5, with a weak D call TRBD1 (5 bases). CDR3 length: 13 amino acids. Per germline, CDR1 MDHEN and CDR2 SYDVKM. V was clipped by 5 bases and J by 2 bases, with 7 bases between them. CDR3 region: CASSRDGNQPQHF. The CDR3 DNA follows: TGTGCCAGCAGTAGGGACGGCAATCAGCCCCAGCATTTT.

This clone showed up just once. CDR3 protein: CAISGFGVQGDTEAFF. DNA of the CDR3: TGTGCCATCAGTGGGTTTGGTGTACAGGGGGACACTGAAGCTTTCTTT. The chain is built from TRBV10-3 and TRBJ1-1, with 8 bases identical to TRBD1. The germline CDR1 and CDR2 sequences are ENHRY and SYGVKD. J was trimmed by 3 bases and V by 4 bases; bases with no gene match: 10. CDR3 length: 16 residues.

This sequence joins TRBV29-1 and TRBJ2-1; 7 bases are shared with TRBD1. Germline V CDR1 and CDR2: SQVTM, ANQGSEA. Germline trimming cut 6 bases from V and 4 bases from J; bases unmatched to any gene: 0. There are 11 residues in the CDR3. CDR3 DNA sequence: TGCAGCGTGGACAGGTACAATGAGCAGTTCTTC. Translation gives CSVDRYNEQFF.

The gene calls are TRBV19 and TRBJ2-3, with D possibly matching TRBD1 (5 bases). Germline loops: CDR1 LNHDA, CDR2 SQIVND (reference sequence). The CDR3 totals 13 residues. Trimming took 6 bases from V and 2 from J, leaving 9 bases between them. The CDR3 spells CASSKDNTDTQYF. The CDR3 DNA reads as TGTGCCAGTAGCAAGGACAACACAGATACGCAGTATTTT.

This clone appeared a single time. The J gene is TRBJ2-3, the V gene TRBV19; unclear D gene. CDR1 and CDR2 from the germline V gene are LNHDA and SQIVND (reference sequence). The V gene lost 5 bases and the J gene lost 7 bases, with 7 bases spanning the gap. This CDR3 comprises 11 residues. CDR3 sequence reads: CASSAFNTQYF. The CDR3 bases are TGTGCCAGTAGTGCCTTCAATACGCAGTATTTT.

V and J are TRBV5-5 and TRBJ2-7, with D hard to call. The germline gives CDR1 SGHKS, CDR2 YYEKEE (reference sequence). The CDR3 spans 14 residues. V lost 5 bases and J lost 4, with 16 bases in between. The CDR3 reads CASRLNPGPYEQYF. CDR3 DNA sequence: TGTGCCAGCAGACTTAACCCGGGTCCGTACGAGCAGTACTTC.

This chain links TRBV7-9 with TRBJ2-6; the D gene is possibly TRBD2 (7 bases). Germline V CDR1 and CDR2: SEHNR, FQNEAQ (reference sequence). Trimming removed 2 bases from V and 2 bases from J, with 10 bases in between. The CDR3 has 16 residues. CDR3 bases: TGTGCCAGCAGCTTAAACGGGGGGCCTGGGGCCAACGTCCTGACTTTC. Amino acids: CASSLNGGPGANVLTF.

The V gene is TRBV7-9, the J gene TRBJ2-7; 10 bases fit TRBD1. In germline, CDR1 is SEHNR, CDR2 FQNEAQ (reference sequence). This CDR3 spans 17 amino acids. V gave up 4 bases and J gave up 2 bases; unmatched junction bases: 11. As DNA, the CDR3 is TGTGCCAGCAGCTCATTAGGGGGACAGGGGAGGGCCTACGAGCAGTACTTC. This sequence encodes CASSSLGGQGRAYEQYF.

The V and J genes are TRBV5-1 and TRBJ2-5, with TRBD2 matching over 13 bases. Germline-derived CDR1 and CDR2 are SGHRS and YFSETQ. The V gene end was trimmed by 4 bases and the J gene end by 5 bases; junction bases not matched to a gene: 5. The CDR3 consists of 15 residues. CDR3 nucleotide sequence: TGCGCCAGCAGCAAGACTAGCGGGGGGCCCGAGACCCAGTACTTC. Translated: CASSKTSGGPETQYF. Complete variable domain (other parts from reference TRBV5-1 and TRBJ2-5): KAGVTQTPRYLIKTRGQQVTLSCSPISGHRSVSWYQQTPGQGLQFLFEYFSETQRNKGNFPGRFSGRQFSNSRSEMNVSTLELGDSALYLCASSKTSGGPETQYFGPGTRLLVL.

The V call is TRBV7-9, the J call TRBJ2-2; TRBD2 is a possible D gene (5 bases). The CDR3 runs to 14 residues. V was clipped by 5 bases and J by 5 bases, with 12 bases between them. Germline loops: CDR1 SEHNR, CDR2 FQNEAQ (reference sequence). The CDR3 nucleotides read TGTGCCAGCAGCCCTGCCTCGGGGACCGGGGAGCTGTTTTTT. Encoded protein: CASSPASGTGELFF.

The chain uses TRBV30 and TRBJ1-4; D remains ambiguous. V lost 2 bases and J lost 4, with 14 bases in between. The CDR3 totals 15 residues. CDR1 is GTSNPN, CDR2 SVGIG, per germline (reference sequence). The CDR3 region is CAWSRPTGINEKLFF. As DNA, the CDR3 is TGTGCCTGGAGTAGACCGACCGGAATTAATGAAAAACTGTTTTTT.

This rearrangement joins TRBV5-1 to TRBJ1-2; possibly TRBD1 for D (5 bases). CDR3 length: 14 residues. Germline values: CDR1 SGHRS, CDR2 YFSETQ. The V and J ends lost 0 bases and 10 bases respectively, with 16 bases between them. The CDR3 loop reads CASSLGGSLGDYTF. The CDR3 bases are TGCGCCAGCAGCTTGGGCGGCAGTTTAGGGGACTACACCTTC.

This sequence joins TRBV6-5 and TRBJ2-7, with 8 bases that match TRBD2. J was trimmed by 3 bases and V by 8 bases; bases with no gene match: 6. This CDR3 comprises 13 residues. Germline V gene lookup returns CDR1 MNHEY and CDR2 SVGAGI. In nucleotides, the CDR3 is TGTGCCAGCGGATATAGCGGGGACTACGAGCAGTACTTC. Translation: CASGYSGDYEQYF.